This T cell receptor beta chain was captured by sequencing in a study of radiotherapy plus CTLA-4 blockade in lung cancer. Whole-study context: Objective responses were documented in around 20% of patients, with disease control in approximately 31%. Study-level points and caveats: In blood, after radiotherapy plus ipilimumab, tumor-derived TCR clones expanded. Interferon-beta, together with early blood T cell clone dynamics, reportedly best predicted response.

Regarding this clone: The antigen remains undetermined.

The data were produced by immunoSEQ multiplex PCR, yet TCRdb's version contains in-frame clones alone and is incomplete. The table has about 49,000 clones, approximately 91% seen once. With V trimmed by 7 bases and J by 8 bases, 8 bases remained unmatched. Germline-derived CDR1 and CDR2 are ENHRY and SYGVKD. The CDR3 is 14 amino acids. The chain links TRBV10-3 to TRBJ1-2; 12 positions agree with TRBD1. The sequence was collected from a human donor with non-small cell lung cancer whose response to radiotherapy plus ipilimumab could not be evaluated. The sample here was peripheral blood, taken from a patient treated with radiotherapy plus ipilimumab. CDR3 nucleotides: TGTGCCATCACACCGGGACAGGGGGCAGGGGGCTACACCTTC. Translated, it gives CAITPGQGAGGYTF.